Listed below are T cell receptor beta chains from one sample, sequenced in a study of shared clonotypes between healthy human individuals. The assay was immunoSEQ multiplex PCR, and TCRdb's table has in-frame clones only and misses some. The repertoire holds approximately 940,000 clones, with 70% to 85% as singletons. Sequenced material: memory CD4+ T cells sorted from blood. These receptors were obtained from a man between 18 and 35 years old in good health. CDR3s include the opening cysteine and the closing phenylalanine or tryptophan. Fields, in order: clone size, V gene, D gene, J gene, CDR3 DNA, CDR3 protein. A D gene is named only where the DNA matches it firmly. Clone size, where shown, is once, few, many, or a class for clones that have expanded.

>-|TRBV19|-|TRBJ1-2
TGTGCCAGTAGTATAGAGGGGCCATCCCGCGGCTACACCTTC
CASSIEGPSRGYTF
>-|TRBV15|-|TRBJ2-7
TGTGCCACCAGCACGGGTGGGTTATACGAGCAGTACTTC
CATSTGGLYEQYF
>few|TRBV27|-|TRBJ1-6
TGTGCCAGCAGACGGGGTTTGGGATCACCCCTCCACTTT
CASRRGLGSPLHF
>-|TRBV7-2|-|TRBJ2-1
TGTGCCAGCAGCTTAGAGCCAGGGCCATGGAATGAGCAGTTCTTC
CASSLEPGPWNEQFF
>-|TRBV5-1|TRBD1|TRBJ2-7
TGCGCCAGCAGCGGATCCGGGACAGGGTCCACCGAGCAGTACTTC
CASSGSGTGSTEQYF
>-|TRBV30|TRBD1|TRBJ1-2
TGTGCCTGGAGTGTACAGGGGGGGCATGGCTACACCTTC
CAWSVQGGHGYTF
>-|TRBV5-1|-|TRBJ2-3
TGCGCCAGCAGCTTAGGCGGGAAGCGAGATACGCAGTATTTT
CASSLGGKRDTQYF
>-|TRBV10-3|-|TRBJ1-1
TGTGCCATCAGTGAGTCGGAGATCTCAGGCCTTAAAGCTTTCTTT
CAISESEISGLKAFF
>-|TRBV19|-|TRBJ2-1
TGTGCCAGTAGTTCTCGTAATTCCCGGCAGTTCTTC
CASSSRNSRQFF
>once|TRBV27|TRBD2|TRBJ2-6
TGTGCCAGCAGTCGAATAGCGGGAGGGCCCTCTGGGGCCAACGTCCTGACTTTC
CASSRIAGGPSGANVLTF
>-|TRBV2|-|TRBJ1-2
TGTGCCAGCAGCCTGGGACCCTTAGACTATGGCTACACCTTC
CASSLGPLDYGYTF
>-|TRBV30|TRBD1|TRBJ1-2
TGTGCCGTCCGATCGGGACAGGGCCGCTATGGCTACACCTTC
CAVRSGQGRYGYTF
>-|TRBV9|-|TRBJ2-5
TGTGCCAGCAGCTCTGGGGGGACCCAAGAGACCCAGTACTTC
CASSSGGTQETQYF
>-|TRBV5-1|-|TRBJ1-6
TGCGCCAGCAGCCTGGGGTCCGCTGATTCACCCCTCCACTTT
CASSLGSADSPLHF
>few|TRBV7-2|-|TRBJ1-3
TGTGCCAGCAGCTTAACAGGGACTGGAAACACCATATATTTT
CASSLTGTGNTIYF
>-|TRBV5-1|-|TRBJ1-1
TGCGCCAGCAGCCTGAGGTTGGACAAGCTAGAAGCTTTCTTT
CASSLRLDKLEAFF
>-|TRBV19|TRBD1|TRBJ2-5
TGTGCCAGTAGTCCCGGGGACAGGGGCTCTTGGGAAGAGACCCAGTACTTC
CASSPGDRGSWEETQYF
>-|TRBV25-1|-|TRBJ2-6
TGTGCCAGCAGTGCCGGCTCTGGGGCCAACGTCCTGACTTTC
CASSAGSGANVLTF
>-|TRBV20-1|-|TRBJ1-2
TGCAGTGCTAGAGTGAATGGGGGCTACACCTTC
CSARVNGGYTF
>-|TRBV5-1|TRBD1|TRBJ2-3
TGCGCCAGCAGCACAGACAGGGGAGGAGATACGCAGTATTTT
CASSTDRGGDTQYF
>-|TRBV5-5|TRBD2|TRBJ2-3
TGTGCCAGCAGCTCCAGGACTAGCGGGACACAAGATACGCAGTATTTT
CASSSRTSGTQDTQYF
>-|TRBV30|-|TRBJ1-5
TGTGCCTGGAGTCCACGAGGGGGACTGCTTACACTTAATCAGCCCCAGCATTTT
CAWSPRGGLLTLNQPQHF
>-|TRBV28|-|TRBJ1-1
TGTGCCAGCCAGGCGGTGAACACTGAAGCTTTCTTT
CASQAVNTEAFF
>-|TRBV28|TRBD2|TRBJ2-3
TGTGCCAGCAGTAGGGAGGGGTGGACAGATACGCAGTATTTT
CASSREGWTDTQYF
>few|TRBV10-1|-|TRBJ1-1
TGCGCCAGCAGTGACCCCGGACATATGAACACTGAAGCTTTCTTT
CASSDPGHMNTEAFF
>many|TRBV4-1|TRBD1|TRBJ1-3
TGCGCCAGCAGCCAAGTGAGGGACAGGGGGCTAAGTTCTGGAAACACCATATATTTT
CASSQVRDRGLSSGNTIYF
>-|TRBV5-4|TRBD1|TRBJ1-2
TGTGCCAGCAGCTTGCCATCCGGGACAGGGGGCAATGGCTACACCTTC
CASSLPSGTGGNGYTF
>-|TRBV9|TRBD2|TRBJ2-3
TGTGCCAGCAGCGTAGGGGCTAGCGGGGGTACAGATACGCAGTATTTT
CASSVGASGGTDTQYF
>-|TRBV2|TRBD2|TRBJ2-1
TGTGCCAGCAAGGACTCCGGGGGGACCTACAATGAGCAGTTCTTC
CASKDSGGTYNEQFF
>-|TRBV6-1|-|TRBJ2-7
TGTGCCAGCAGTCTGGACAGAGCCTACGAGCAGTACTTC
CASSLDRAYEQYF
>few|TRBV5-6|TRBD1|TRBJ2-3
TGTGCCAGCAGAGGGACAGGGGGAACAGATACGCAGTATTTT
CASRGTGGTDTQYF
>once|TRBV6-5|-|TRBJ2-3
TGTGCCAGCAGTTACTCGGAAAGGGGGGATACGCAGTATTTT
CASSYSERGDTQYF
>-|TRBV7-8|-|TRBJ2-3
TGTGCCAGCAGCTTAGCGTCGCTCGCAATCACAGATACGCAGTATTTT
CASSLASLAITDTQYF
>-|TRBV6-5|TRBD1|TRBJ1-4
TGTGCCAGCAGCCCTAAACAGGGGGTACTGTTTTTT
CASSPKQGVLFF
>-|TRBV4-1|-|TRBJ1-2
TGCGCCAGCAGCCTTCCGGAAAACTATGGCTACACCTTC
CASSLPENYGYTF
>-|TRBV21-1|-|TRBJ1-1
TGTGCCAGCATCCCGGACAGGAACACTGAAGCTTTCTTT
CASIPDRNTEAFF
>-|TRBV5-1|-|TRBJ2-7
TGCGCCAGCAGCTTGGCCCTGGATCTGCACGAGCAGTACTTC
CASSLALDLHEQYF
>-|TRBV4-1|-|TRBJ2-5
TGCGCCAGCAGCAGGGAAGGGGGAGGTAGAAAAGAGACCCAGTACTTC
CASSREGGGRKETQYF
>-|TRBV18|-|TRBJ2-2
TGTGCCAGCTCACCCATTCCGGGACAAACCGGGGAGCTGTTTTTT
CASSPIPGQTGELFF
>-|TRBV5-6|TRBD1|TRBJ1-2
TGTGCCAGCAGCCAAGACAGGGGCAGTAACTATGGCTACACCTTC
CASSQDRGSNYGYTF
>-|TRBV2|TRBD2|TRBJ2-3
TGTGCCAGCAGTGAAGCGGGAGGGGTCATCGGGGATACGCAGTATTTT
CASSEAGGVIGDTQYF
>-|TRBV7-2|-|TRBJ2-4
TGTGCCAGCAGCTCTGGGTCCCCCGGGAAAAACATTCAGTACTTC
CASSSGSPGKNIQYF
>-|TRBV7-2|TRBD2|TRBJ2-5
TGTGCCAGCAGCTACGCTCCGGGACTAGCGGGAGGTGAGACCCAGTACTTC
CASSYAPGLAGGETQYF
>few|TRBV7-9|-|TRBJ2-7
TGTGCCACCGGACGGGATTCCTACGAGCAGTACTTC
CATGRDSYEQYF
>-|TRBV5-4|TRBD2|TRBJ2-1
TGTGCCAGCAGTTTGACTAGCGGGGGGGAAAGTGAGCAGTTCTTC
CASSLTSGGESEQFF
>-|TRBV18|TRBD1|TRBJ2-5
TGTGCCAGCTCCGTTACAGGGGTCCCCCAAGAGACCCAGTACTTC
CASSVTGVPQETQYF
>-|TRBV19|-|TRBJ2-3
TGTGCCAGTAGTATCACCGGCCGCACAGATACGCAGTATTTT
CASSITGRTDTQYF
>-|TRBV6-1|-|TRBJ2-7
TGTGCCAGCAGTGTGGTGGTAAGCTCCTACGAGCAGTACTTC
CASSVVVSSYEQYF
>once|TRBV5-1|-|TRBJ2-1
TGCGCCAGCAGCTTGGAGGGTCGGTCCTACAATGAGCAGTTCTTC
CASSLEGRSYNEQFF
>few|TRBV19|TRBD1|TRBJ1-1
TGTGCCAGTAGCCGGACAGGGGTTGGGAGAGCTTTCTTT
CASSRTGVGRAFF
>-|TRBV11-2|-|TRBJ2-2
TGTGCCAGCAGCTTAGCCGGGGTCGGCGGGGAGCTGTTTTTT
CASSLAGVGGELFF
>once|TRBV18|TRBD1|TRBJ2-7
TGTGCCAGCTCACCACTCGGGGGACAGGGGATCGACGAGCAGTACTTC
CASSPLGGQGIDEQYF
>-|TRBV2|-|TRBJ2-1
TGTGCCAGCACCGTAAGCGGAGACTCCTACAATGAGCAGTTCTTC
CASTVSGDSYNEQFF
>-|TRBV18|-|TRBJ2-5
TGTGCCAGCTCACCACCGGTTGGAGGGGGCCGGGAGACCCAGTACTTC
CASSPPVGGGRETQYF
>-|TRBV6-1|-|TRBJ1-2
TGTGCCAGCAGTGAAGGACTTAGCTATGGCTACACCTTC
CASSEGLSYGYTF
>many|TRBV6-5|-|TRBJ2-7
TGTGCCACCACCCGGGACAATCTCTACGAGCAGTACTTC
CATTRDNLYEQYF
>-|TRBV4-3|TRBD2|TRBJ2-3
TGCGCCAGCAGCAGGGACGGTTCCAGCGGGACGTTCACAGATACGCAGTATTTT
CASSRDGSSGTFTDTQYF
>-|TRBV7-2|-|TRBJ2-7
TGTGCCAGCAGCTTAGGTATTTTGGGTCAGGCCTACGAGCAGTACTTC
CASSLGILGQAYEQYF
>-|TRBV11-2|-|TRBJ2-7
TGTGCCAGCAGCTTAGATTCACAGGCCCCCTACGAGCAGTACTTC
CASSLDSQAPYEQYF